Listed below are T cell receptor beta chains from one sample, sequenced in a study of cytomegalovirus exposure and HLA in healthy donors. The repertoire was sequenced with immunoSEQ multiplex PCR; TCRdb's copy has only in-frame clones and lacks some. The sample has 150,000 to 200,000 clones, under 80% seen once; the top ten hold approximately 13%. Sequencing input: PBMCs. These receptors all stem from a woman aged 50 to 60 in good health and CMV-seropositive. Both conserved end residues are part of each CDR3. A D gene is named only where the DNA matches it firmly. Clone size, where shown, is once, few, many, or a class for clones that have expanded.

.	TRBV10-3	TRBJ1-2	12	.	CAIRQENYGYTF	TGTGCCATCCGACAGGAAAACTATGGCTACACCTTC
.	TRBV5-6	TRBJ2-2	16	.	CASSLRTGGGTGELFF	TGTGCCAGCAGCTTGCGCACAGGGGGGGGCACCGGGGAGCTGTTTTTT
TRBD1	TRBV5-1	TRBJ2-2	16	few	CASSLMGQGNTGELFF	TGCGCCAGCAGCTTGATGGGACAGGGCAACACCGGGGAGCTGTTTTTT
.	TRBV29-1	TRBJ1-3	11	.	CSVASGNTIYF	TGCAGCGTTGCATCCGGAAACACCATATATTTT
TRBD1	TRBV14	TRBJ1-6	14	.	CASSPRQGSSPLHF	TGTGCCAGCAGCCCGCGACAGGGAAGCTCACCCCTCCACTTT
.	TRBV19	TRBJ2-7	14	.	CASSTQGGSYEQYF	TGTGCCAGTAGTACGCAGGGCGGAAGCTACGAGCAGTACTTC
TRBD2	TRBV10-3	TRBJ2-7	13	.	CAISEGGDYEQYF	TGTGCCATCAGTGAGGGGGGGGACTACGAGCAGTACTTC
TRBD1	TRBV10-1	TRBJ2-1	20	.	CASSSNKFSDRPGGYNEQFF	TGCGCCAGCAGTTCAAATAAATTTTCGGACAGGCCTGGGGGCTACAATGAGCAGTTCTTC
TRBD1	TRBV19	TRBJ1-1	14	.	CASSDPGGTTEAFF	TGTGCCAGTAGTGACCCAGGGGGAACCACTGAAGCTTTCTTT
TRBD1	TRBV9	TRBJ1-1	13	.	CASSPAWDSEAFF	TGTGCCAGCAGCCCCGCCTGGGACAGTGAAGCTTTCTTT
.	TRBV30	TRBJ2-7	12	.	CAWNRVSYEQYF	TGTGCCTGGAACAGGGTTTCCTACGAGCAGTACTTC
TRBD2	TRBV10-3	TRBJ2-7	15	.	CAISEGFGGSYEQYF	TGTGCCATCAGTGAGGGGTTCGGGGGGTCCTACGAGCAGTACTTC
TRBD2	TRBV6-5	TRBJ2-3	15	.	CASKAAGGRTDTQYF	TGTGCCAGCAAAGCAGCGGGGGGCCGCACAGATACGCAGTATTTT
.	TRBV4-1	TRBJ2-7	13	.	CASSQGRSYEQYF	TGCGCCAGCAGCCAAGGGCGGTCCTACGAGCAGTACTTC
TRBD1	TRBV23-1	TRBJ1-2	16	.	CASSQSPDRADYGYTF	TGCGCCAGCAGTCAATCACCGGACAGGGCAGACTATGGCTACACCTTC
TRBD2	TRBV6-5	TRBJ2-1	14	.	CASSSGGVYNEQFF	TGTGCCAGCAGTAGCGGGGGGGTCTACAATGAGCAGTTCTTC
TRBD1	TRBV5-1	TRBJ2-7	15	.	CASSLSTGGAYEQYF	TGCGCCAGCAGCTTATCGACAGGGGGGGCCTACGAGCAGTACTTC
.	TRBV5-1	TRBJ2-5	13	once	CASSLLQEETQYF	TGCGCCAGCTCCCTACTCCAGGAAGAGACCCAGTACTTC
TRBD2	TRBV5-4	TRBJ2-1	16	once	CASSLEGLSSYNEQFF	TGTGCCAGCAGCTTGGAGGGACTAAGCTCCTACAATGAGCAGTTCTTC
.	TRBV6-1	TRBJ2-3	14	.	CASIRGGDTDTQYF	TGTGCCAGCATTAGGGGGGGGGACACAGATACGCAGTATTTT
.	TRBV6-5	TRBJ1-3	14	.	CASSSPGSGNTIYF	TGTGCCAGCAGTTCGCCCGGGTCTGGAAACACCATATATTTT
.	TRBV7-9	TRBJ2-5	13	.	CASSLIQGETQYF	TGTGCCAGCAGCTTGATACAGGGAGAGACCCAGTACTTC
TRBD1	TRBV9	TRBJ1-1	14	.	CASSVGGQGAPLHF	TGTGCCAGCAGCGTAGGGGGACAGGGGGCCCCCCTCCACTTC